This T cell receptor beta chain came from a study of cytomegalovirus exposure and HLA in healthy donors. Study observations and caveats: Later analysis demonstrated an association between a missense DCLRE1C variant and TCR beta V- and J-gene trimming.

The PCR used 60 Vbeta and 13 Jbeta primers. The data were produced by immunoSEQ multiplex PCR, yet TCRdb's version contains in-frame clones alone and is incomplete. The data contain some 110,000 clones, around 73% of them singletons. On this clone itself: The antigen is not known.

The CDR3 sequence is 15 residues long. The V and J ends lost 6 bases and 7 bases, in that order; junction bases with no gene match: 5. Germline V gives CDR1 MNHEY, CDR2 SVGAGI. The J gene is TRBJ2-2, the V gene TRBV6-5, with 13 bases lining up with TRBD2. The origin of this receptor is a man younger than 40 in good health and CMV-seronegative. The sequenced material came from PBMCs. The CDR3 spells CASSWGLAGYGELFF. The CDR3 DNA is TGTGCCAGCAGCTGGGGACTAGCGGGATACGGGGAGCTGTTTTTT.